The clone carrying this TCR beta chain was detected a few times. A much larger clonotype is one base distant, so this may be a read error. Other DNA sequences in this sample translate to the same CDR3. No patient had received any treatment before thyroid surgery. TCRdb used MiXCR to call clones anew from the PCR reads. The sample has around 89,000 clones; more than 13% are singletons. This entry is derived from a study of metastatic and nonmetastatic thyroid tumors. This TCR derives from a female donor with papillary thyroid cancer or a benign thyroid nodule (not recorded which). Some clones in this sample may be carry-over from other donors' samples. Sequenced material: blood.

The CDR3 DNA is TGCGCCAGCAGCTTGTCCACCGAGGGCGGGGCAACTGAAGCTTTCTTT. It is translated as CASSLSTEGGATEAFF. The rearrangement joins TRBV5-1 to TRBJ1-1, with D perhaps matching TRBD1 (5 bases). CDR3 length: 16 amino acids. Germline CDR1 is SGHRS and CDR2 is YFSETQ. Trimming cost V 1 base and J 5 bases, with 18 bases left between them.